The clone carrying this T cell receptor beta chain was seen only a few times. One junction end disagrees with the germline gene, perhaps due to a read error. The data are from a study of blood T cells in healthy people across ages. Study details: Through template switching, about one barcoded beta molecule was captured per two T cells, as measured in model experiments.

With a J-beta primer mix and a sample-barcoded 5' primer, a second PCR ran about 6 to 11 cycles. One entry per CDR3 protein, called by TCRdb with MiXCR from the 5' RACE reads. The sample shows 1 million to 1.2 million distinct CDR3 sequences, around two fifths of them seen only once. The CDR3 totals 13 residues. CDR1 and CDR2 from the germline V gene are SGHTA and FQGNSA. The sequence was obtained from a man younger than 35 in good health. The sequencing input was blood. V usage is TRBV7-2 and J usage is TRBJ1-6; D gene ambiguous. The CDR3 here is CASSLDGNSPPHF. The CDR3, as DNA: TGTGCCAGCAGCTTAGATGGGAATTCACCCCCCCACTTT.